Sequencing of this T cell receptor (beta chain) was carried out in a study of shared clonotypes between healthy human individuals. V lost 4 bases, J lost 2 bases, and 8 bases stayed unmatched. CDR3 length equals 15 residues. TCRdb keeps only in-frame clones here, not all; method: immunoSEQ multiplex PCR. The sample yields roughly 1,000,000 clones, 78% seen once. This sequence was found in a man aged 18 to 30 in good health. Some clones in this sample may be carry-over from other donors' samples. The chain is built from TRBV7-1 and TRBJ2-7, with 7 bases aligning to TRBD1. TRBV7-1 carries the ORF label, with uncertain function. Input material: memory CD4+ T cells from PBMCs. Subset of the sample: CD45RA-negative fraction. The DNA for the CDR3 is TGTGCCAGCAGCTTAACAGGGGATTGGACCTACGAGCAGTACTTC. Translation gives CASSLTGDWTYEQYF.